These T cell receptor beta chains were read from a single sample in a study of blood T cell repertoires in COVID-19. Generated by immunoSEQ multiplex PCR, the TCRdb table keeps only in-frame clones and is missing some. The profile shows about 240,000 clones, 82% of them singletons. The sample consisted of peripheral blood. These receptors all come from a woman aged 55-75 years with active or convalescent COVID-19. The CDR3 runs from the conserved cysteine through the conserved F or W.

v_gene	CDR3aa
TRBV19	CASSTESSYNEQFF
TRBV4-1	CASSQVPSVDTGYTF
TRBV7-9	CASSKGLAGGGGDTQYF
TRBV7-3	CASSLSGGPGTEAFF
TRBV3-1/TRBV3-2	CASSQVIGGGGADTQYF
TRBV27	CASSLSGAGELFF
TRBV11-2	CASSLGTGGHSGANVLTF
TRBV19	CASSNSGRQETQYF
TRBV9	CASSVAGSGANVLTF
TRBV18	CASSPRTAGGDSGNTIYF
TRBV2	CASSESGGRGYTF
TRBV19	CASSVQETQYF
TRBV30	CAWSPLQGMDTEAFF
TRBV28	CASSLGGFGNEAFF
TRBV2	CASSEEGAGQPQHF
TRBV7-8	CASSQGGGVGNTIYF
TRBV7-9	CASSRPTGYGYTF
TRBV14	CASGTNYGYTF
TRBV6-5	CASRRTGDTGELFF
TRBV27	CASSLFGGNQPQHF
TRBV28	CASSSQGNYGYTF
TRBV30	CAWSVGGGPSGTDTQYF
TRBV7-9	CASSLGGGAGELFF
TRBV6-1	CASSSHMNTEAFF
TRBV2	CASSPGTAPRETQYF
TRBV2	CASSIDYGTDTQYF
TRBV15	CATSTWGGEAAKNIQYF
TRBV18	CASSRDRERGAFF
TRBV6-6	CASSQTGTGRTRNGYTF
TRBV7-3	CASSSKGGNPGELFF
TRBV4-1	CASSPLLRGAADTQYF
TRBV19	CASSIVSQPQHF
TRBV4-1	CASSQDWTGGIIRTDTQYF
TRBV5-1	CASSLLASGGQETQYF
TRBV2	CASSVRLAGPYEQYF
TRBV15	CATSRGGGTVDTQYF
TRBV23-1	CASIGGGGDYNEQFF
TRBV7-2	CASSLLTETEAFF
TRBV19	CASRHPSGQPQHF